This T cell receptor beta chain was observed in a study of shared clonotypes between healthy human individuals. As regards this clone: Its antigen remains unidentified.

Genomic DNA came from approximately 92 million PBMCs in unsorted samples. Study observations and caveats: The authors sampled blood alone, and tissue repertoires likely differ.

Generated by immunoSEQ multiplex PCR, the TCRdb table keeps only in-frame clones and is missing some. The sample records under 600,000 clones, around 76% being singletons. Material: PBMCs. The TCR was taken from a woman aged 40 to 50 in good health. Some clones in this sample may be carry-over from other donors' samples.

CDR3 in amino acids: CASGTGGDRWTQYF. Written as DNA, the CDR3 is TGTGCCTCTGGCACAGGGGGCGATAGGTGGACCCAGTACTTC. This chain uses TRBV21-1 with TRBJ2-5; TRBD1 is taken as the D call from the table, unchecked against the DNA. TRBV21-1 is recorded as a pseudogene. The CDR3 is 14 amino acids.